This T cell receptor (beta chain) stems from a study of cytotoxic CD8 clonotypes in ibrutinib-treated CLL. Overall study: Results showed around 25 partial and 2 complete responses; following median roughly 68 months, 14 remained remitted, roughly 12 advanced. Response specimens were obtained following a median treatment duration of about 12 months, with a range of 6 to 36. Whole-study findings and limits: Baseline clonality, above age-matched healthy donor levels, tracked circulating CD8+ T-cell counts. Public clonotypes were rare and shrank or held steady on treatment.

Using immunoSEQ multiplex PCR, the repertoire was profiled, and TCRdb retains in-frame clones only, with some absent. The table includes approximately 140,000 clones, approximately 90% detected once. Germline V lookup: CDR1 SEHNR, CDR2 FQNEAQ (reference sequence). The junction had 8 bases not matched to a gene; V was cut back by 5 bases and J by 1 base. The CDR3 loop spans 16 amino acids. On this clone itself: Its matching antigen is unknown.

The source of this sequence is a human donor with chronic lymphocytic leukemia. The chain combines TRBV7-9 with TRBJ2-4; 7 bases are shared with TRBD2. Specimen: PBMCs, collected after 12 months of ibrutinib treatment. The CDR3 DNA reads TGTGCCAGCAGCAGACCTAGCGGTTTGGCCAAAAACATTCAGTACTTC. Amino acids: CASSRPSGLAKNIQYF.